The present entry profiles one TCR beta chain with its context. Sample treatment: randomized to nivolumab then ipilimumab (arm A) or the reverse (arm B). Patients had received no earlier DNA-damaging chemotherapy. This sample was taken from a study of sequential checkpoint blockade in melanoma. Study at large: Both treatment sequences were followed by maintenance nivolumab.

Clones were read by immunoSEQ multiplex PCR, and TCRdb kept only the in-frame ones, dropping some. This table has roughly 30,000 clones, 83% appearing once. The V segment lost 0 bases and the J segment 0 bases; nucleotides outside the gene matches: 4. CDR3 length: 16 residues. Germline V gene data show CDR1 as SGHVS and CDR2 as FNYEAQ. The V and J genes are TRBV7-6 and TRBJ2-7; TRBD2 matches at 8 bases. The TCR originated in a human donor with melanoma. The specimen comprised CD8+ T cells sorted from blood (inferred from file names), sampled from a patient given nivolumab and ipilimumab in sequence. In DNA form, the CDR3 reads TGTGCCAGCAGCTTAGCTAGCGGGGACTCCTCCTACGAGCAGTACTTC. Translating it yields CASSLASGDSSYEQYF. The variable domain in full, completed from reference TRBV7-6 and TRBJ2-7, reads GAGVSQSPRYKVTKRGQDVALRCDPISGHVSLYWYRQALGQGPEFLTYFNYEAQQDKSGLPNDRFSAERPEGSISTLTIQRTEQRDSAMYRCASSLASGDSSYEQYFGPGTRLTVT.